A selection of T cell receptor beta chains follows, all from one sample in a study of cytomegalovirus exposure and HLA in healthy donors. Produced via immunoSEQ multiplex PCR; TCRdb's table is partial and in-frame only. The sample shows some 150,000 clones, roughly 77% of them seen only once. The sample taken for sequencing was PBMCs. These receptors came from a human donor in good health. Both conserved end residues are part of each CDR3. D genes are given only for firm matches. Some rows mark clone size as missing; the rest say once, few, many or name a class of expanded clone.

D: TRBD2
V: TRBV7-2
J: TRBJ2-5
size: once
CDR3: CASSVTGTSGRAVETQYF
DNA: TGTGCCAGCAGCGTTACCGGGACTAGCGGGAGGGCCGTAGAGACCCAGTACTTC

D: .
V: TRBV10-1
J: TRBJ2-1
size: .
CDR3: CASSERGEQFF
DNA: TGCGCCAGCAGTGAAAGGGGTGAGCAGTTCTTC

D: .
V: TRBV5-1
J: TRBJ2-4
size: .
CDR3: CASSLGRDKNIQYF
DNA: TGCGCCAGCAGCTTGGGCAGGGACAAAAACATTCAGTACTTC

D: .
V: TRBV4-3
J: TRBJ2-1
size: once
CDR3: CASSQRPAAYNEQFF
DNA: TGCGCCAGCAGCCAGCGGCCAGCGGCCTACAATGAGCAGTTCTTC

D: .
V: TRBV5-1
J: TRBJ1-1
size: .
CDR3: CASSTTVLNTEAFF
DNA: TGCGCCAGCAGCACGACAGTTCTGAACACTGAAGCTTTCTTT

D: TRBD2
V: TRBV5-4
J: TRBJ2-7
size: few
CDR3: CASSSLAGVEQYF
DNA: TGTGCCAGCAGCTCACTGGCGGGGGTTGAGCAGTACTTC

D: .
V: TRBV6-5
J: TRBJ1-6
size: .
CDR3: CASSYGPRESPLHF
DNA: TGTGCCAGCAGTTACGGGCCACGGGAGTCACCCCTCCACTTT

D: TRBD2
V: TRBV6-5
J: TRBJ2-3
size: .
CDR3: CASSYSGLAESYF
DNA: TGTGCCAGCAGTTACTCGGGACTAGCGGAATCGTATTTT

D: .
V: TRBV7-9
J: TRBJ2-1
size: once
CDR3: CASSLGDHPRTKISGEQFF
DNA: TGTGCCAGCAGCTTAGGGGACCACCCTCGGACTAAGATTTCCGGTGAGCAGTTCTTC

D: .
V: TRBV19
J: TRBJ1-1
size: .
CDR3: CASISGGPEAFF
DNA: TGTGCCAGTATCTCAGGCGGGCCTGAAGCTTTCTTT

D: TRBD2
V: TRBV7-2
J: TRBJ2-2
size: .
CDR3: CASSFIAGVTGELFF
DNA: TGTGCCAGCAGCTTCATAGCGGGAGTAACCGGGGAGCTGTTTTTT

D: TRBD2
V: TRBV19
J: TRBJ2-7
size: .
CDR3: CASSSEPSGASYEQYF
DNA: TGTGCCAGTAGTTCCGAACCTAGCGGGGCTTCCTACGAGCAGTACTTC

D: TRBD1
V: TRBV30
J: TRBJ1-2
size: .
CDR3: CAYGRGQGSYGYTF
DNA: TGTGCCTACGGCAGGGGACAGGGGAGCTATGGCTACACCTTC